These T cell receptor beta chains were read from a single sample in a study of T cell changes during pregnancy in multiple sclerosis. This table comes from immunoSEQ multiplex PCR, and its TCRdb copy is limited to in-frame clones, with some not included. Among about 110,000 clones listed, about 89% were seen once. The sample was peripheral blood, taken before pregnancy. The origin of the receptors is a female donor with multiple sclerosis, enrolled in a pregnancy study. Each CDR3 is given with its conserved first and last residue. Each record gives: clone size, J gene, D gene, CDR3 length, V gene, CDR3 protein, CDR3 DNA. The D gene is left open where the match is weak. Size is stated for part of the rows, as once, few or many counts, or as a class when the clone is expanded.

>NA|TRBJ2-7|TRBD2|15|TRBV7-2
CASSLASSGAYEQYF
TGTGCCAGCAGCTTAGCGTCTAGCGGGGCCTACGAGCAGTACTTC
>NA|TRBJ1-2|NA|14|TRBV6-1
CASRRGTPNYGYTF
TGTGCCAGCAGGAGGGGGACCCCTAACTATGGCTACACCTTC
>few|TRBJ1-2|TRBD1|16|TRBV10-3
CAISVNSGTGGYGYTF
TGTGCCATCAGTGTAAATTCCGGGACAGGGGGCTATGGCTACACCTTC
>once|TRBJ2-3|NA|16|TRBV18
CASSPIGSEVGDTQYF
TGTGCCAGCTCACCTATCGGCTCTGAGGTAGGAGATACGCAGTATTTT
>NA|TRBJ2-7|TRBD1|13|TRBV30
CAWSGRGLYEQYF
TGTGCCTGGAGCGGCAGGGGGCTCTACGAGCAGTACTTC
>NA|TRBJ1-2|NA|16|TRBV9
CASSVSSGDGAYGYTF
TGTGCCAGCAGCGTATCTTCGGGGGATGGCGCTTATGGCTACACCTTC
>NA|TRBJ2-7|NA|13|TRBV7-9
CASSPRGGYEQYF
TGTGCCAGCAGCCCCCGGGGAGGTTACGAGCAGTACTTC
>NA|TRBJ2-5|NA|15|TRBV7-7
CASSPTTANQETQYF
TGTGCTAGCAGCCCCACGACAGCGAACCAAGAGACCCAGTACTTC
>once|TRBJ1-6|NA|16|TRBV21-1
CASSTAPEGVGSPLHF
TGTGCCAGCAGCACGGCCCCCGAGGGTGTAGGTTCACCCCTCCACTTT
>few|TRBJ1-5|NA|13|TRBV6-1
CAISNTETQPQHF
TGTGCCATCTCGAACACAGAAACCCAGCCCCAGCATTTT
>NA|TRBJ2-2|NA|14|TRBV28
CASSSPGGTGELFF
TGTGCCAGCAGTTCCCCCGGGGGAACCGGGGAGCTGTTTTTT
>NA|TRBJ2-2|TRBD1|18|TRBV2
CASSEDQGSGTATGELFF
TGTGCCAGCAGTGAAGATCAGGGTTCGGGGACAGCCACCGGGGAGCTGTTTTTT
>NA|TRBJ2-3|TRBD1|16|TRBV10-3
CAIIGTGASGTDTQYF
TGTGCCATCATAGGGACAGGGGCGTCCGGTACAGATACGCAGTATTTT
>NA|TRBJ2-3|NA|13|TRBV27
CASSDSPQATQYF
TGTGCCAGCAGTGACAGTCCTCAGGCTACGCAGTATTTT
>NA|TRBJ2-3|TRBD2|16|TRBV13
CASSLGTSPYTDTQYF
TGTGCCAGCAGCCTTGGGACTAGCCCCTACACAGATACGCAGTATTTT
>NA|TRBJ1-2|NA|15|TRBV27
CASSPLGGANYGYTF
TGTGCCAGCAGTCCCCTTGGAGGAGCTAACTATGGCTACACCTTC
>NA|TRBJ1-2|NA|14|TRBV6-1
CASSEGLANYGYTF
TGTGCCAGCAGTGAAGGACTAGCTAACTATGGCTACACCTTC
>NA|TRBJ2-7|TRBD2|17|TRBV7-9
CASSFGGLAGGAYEQYF
TGTGCCAGCAGCTTCGGGGGACTAGCGGGAGGGGCCTACGAGCAGTACTTC
>NA|TRBJ2-7|NA|13|TRBV18
CASSPTIGDEQYF
TGTGCCAGCTCACCAACCATAGGAGACGAGCAGTACTTC
>NA|TRBJ1-2|TRBD1|12|TRBV29-1
CSFQGAGYGYTF
TGCAGCTTCCAGGGGGCAGGATATGGCTACACCTTC
>NA|TRBJ2-5|NA|13|TRBV2
CASSVGLQETQYF
TGTGCCAGCAGTGTGGGCCTACAAGAGACCCAGTACTTC
>NA|TRBJ1-2|TRBD1|15|TRBV6-1
CASSSIQGATYGYTF
TGTGCCAGCAGTTCGATACAGGGGGCGACCTATGGCTACACCTTC
>NA|TRBJ1-1|TRBD1|16|TRBV5-4
CASSSDRGLKDTEAFF
TGTGCCAGCAGCTCCGACAGGGGGCTTAAGGACACTGAAGCTTTCTTT
>NA|TRBJ2-1|NA|16|TRBV9
CASSVESSKYYNEQFF
TGTGCCAGCAGCGTAGAATCGAGCAAATACTACAATGAGCAGTTCTTC
>NA|TRBJ2-7|NA|16|TRBV4-2
CASSRTIGTSGYEQYF
TGTGCCAGCAGCCGAACCATAGGGACATCTGGTTACGAGCAGTACTTC
>NA|TRBJ2-7|TRBD2|19|TRBV7-2
CASSLVVTSGGASSYEQYF
TGTGCCAGCAGCTTAGTCGTGACTAGCGGGGGGGCGAGCTCCTACGAGCAGTACTTC
>NA|TRBJ1-2|NA|15|TRBV10-3
CAISEEARPDYGYTF
TGTGCCATCAGTGAAGAGGCGAGGCCAGACTATGGCTACACCTTC
>few|TRBJ2-3|NA|17|TRBV28
CASSLPGGTEGTDTQYF
TGTGCCAGCAGCCTCCCCGGGGGAACCGAAGGCACAGATACGCAGTATTTT
>NA|TRBJ1-2|NA|15|TRBV18
CASSPSGQINYGYTF
TGTGCCAGCTCACCCTCCGGACAGATTAACTATGGCTACACCTTC
>NA|TRBJ1-2|NA|14|TRBV11-2
CASSLAGDPQGYTF
TGTGCCAGCAGCCTGGCGGGTGACCCACAGGGCTACACCTTC
>NA|TRBJ2-2|NA|15|TRBV2
CASALLAGFTGELFF
TGTGCCAGCGCCCTACTCGCGGGATTCACCGGGGAGCTGTTTTTT
>NA|TRBJ1-3|NA|14|TRBV5-1
CASSLSGSGNTIYF
TGCGCCAGCAGCCTGAGTGGTTCTGGAAACACCATATATTTT
>NA|TRBJ2-3|NA|14|TRBV30
CAWIPGLSTDTQYF
TGTGCCTGGATCCCGGGACTGAGCACAGATACGCAGTATTTT
>NA|TRBJ1-1|TRBD1|14|TRBV28
CASSFMMGQYRAFF
TGTGCCAGCAGTTTTATGATGGGACAGTATCGAGCTTTCTTT
>NA|TRBJ2-7|TRBD1|14|TRBV6-1
CASRATGQGYEQYF
TGTGCCAGCAGAGCCACGGGACAGGGTTACGAGCAGTACTTC
>NA|TRBJ2-1|TRBD1|14|TRBV5-1
CASRGDSSYNEQFF
TGCGCCAGCAGAGGGGACAGCTCATACAATGAGCAGTTCTTC
>NA|TRBJ2-7|TRBD1|14|TRBV10-3
CAIKETGGVYEQYF
TGTGCCATCAAAGAGACAGGGGGGGTCTACGAGCAGTACTTC
>NA|TRBJ2-3|NA|14|TRBV11-1
CASSRSTGTDTQYF
TGTGCCAGCAGCCGATCCACAGGGACAGATACGCAGTATTTT
>NA|TRBJ2-1|TRBD2|13|TRBV25-1
CASRGLAYSEQFF
TGTGCCAGCAGGGGACTAGCGTATAGTGAGCAGTTCTTC
>NA|TRBJ2-2|NA|15|TRBV9
CASSEGQGLHRELFF
TGTGCCAGCAGCGAGGGACAAGGATTGCACCGGGAGCTGTTTTTT
>NA|TRBJ2-3|TRBD2|16|TRBV4-1
CASSQDFGGRGDTQYF
TGCGCCAGCAGCCAAGACTTCGGCGGGAGAGGAGATACGCAGTATTTT
>NA|TRBJ1-1|NA|13|TRBV11-2
CASSRTANTEAFF
TGTGCCAGCAGCAGGACAGCGAACACTGAAGCTTTCTTT
>NA|TRBJ2-3|TRBD2|15|TRBV19
CASTETSGSTDTQYF
TGTGCCAGTACCGAAACTAGCGGGAGCACAGATACGCAGTATTTT
>NA|TRBJ1-6|NA|14|TRBV6-5
CASTADITGSPLHF
TGTGCCAGCACCGCGGACATTACGGGTTCACCCCTCCACTTT
>NA|TRBJ2-7|TRBD2|18|TRBV7-3
CASSLKAPLAGRSYEQYF
TGTGCCAGCAGCTTAAAGGCCCCACTAGCGGGAAGATCCTACGAGCAGTACTTC
>NA|TRBJ2-7|NA|13|TRBV6-1
CASRRTVYYEQYF
TGTGCCAGCAGGAGGACAGTCTACTACGAGCAGTACTTC
>NA|TRBJ1-3|NA|13|TRBV6-6
CASSSTRLNTIYF
TGTGCCAGCAGTTCTACGCGGTTAAACACCATATATTTT
>NA|TRBJ2-1|NA|11|TRBV25-1
CASSDGYEQFF
TGTGCCAGCAGTGACGGGTATGAGCAGTTCTTC
>once|TRBJ2-2|NA|17|TRBV11-1
CASSLPGSETNTGELFF
TGTGCCAGCAGCTTGCCGGGTAGCGAGACGAACACCGGGGAGCTGTTTTTT
>NA|TRBJ2-3|TRBD2|16|TRBV5-4
CASSSRTSGNTDTQYF
TGTGCCAGCAGCTCTCGGACTAGCGGGAACACAGATACGCAGTATTTT
>NA|TRBJ2-7|TRBD1|15|TRBV19
CASSIQAGTGREQYF
TGTGCCAGTAGTATACAAGCCGGGACAGGGCGCGAGCAGTACTTC
>NA|TRBJ1-2|NA|13|TRBV7-9
CASSHIRQYGYTF
TGTGCCAGCAGCCATATACGTCAGTATGGCTACACCTTC
>NA|TRBJ2-3|TRBD2|14|TRBV9
CATGREGRTDTQYF
TGTGCTACGGGGCGGGAGGGCCGCACAGATACGCAGTATTTT
>NA|TRBJ2-1|TRBD2|16|TRBV5-5
CASSPRIGGSYNEQFF
TGTGCCAGCAGCCCTCGGATCGGGGGGTCCTACAATGAGCAGTTCTTC
>NA|TRBJ2-2|NA|15|TRBV27
CASSLGGAYTGELFF
TGTGCCAGCAGTTTAGGGGGGGCATACACCGGGGAGCTGTTTTTT
>NA|TRBJ1-2|NA|13|TRBV6-1
CASSDLGVFGYTF
TGTGCCAGCAGTGACCTGGGCGTGTTTGGCTACACCTTC
>NA|TRBJ1-1|TRBD1|18|TRBV7-2
CASSLVRGQGARDTEAFF
TGTGCCAGCAGCTTAGTTAGGGGACAGGGGGCAAGGGACACTGAAGCTTTCTTT
>NA|TRBJ1-2|NA|15|TRBV9
CASSVVLGSDYGYTF
TGTGCCAGCAGCGTAGTATTAGGGAGCGACTATGGCTACACCTTC
>NA|TRBJ2-3|NA|13|TRBV29-1
CSVAGMHTDTQYF
TGCAGCGTGGCAGGGATGCACACAGATACGCAGTATTTT